This passage covers 15 T cell receptor beta chains from one sample sequenced in a study of T cells expressing NK-cell markers. One entry per CDR3 protein, without DNA, is what TCRdb gives after re-calling the 5' RACE reads. This sample's clone table lists 400,000 to 500,000 distinct CDR3 sequences. Input material: blood T cells: a sorted CD56 or NKG2C T cell subset, CD4+ or CD8+ T cells, or bulk PBMC T cells (not recorded which). These TCRs come from a woman between 18 and 70 years old in good health.

The V call is TRBV7-2, the J call TRBJ1-2; the TRBD1 assignment by TCRdb is unverifiable without DNA. The CDR3 runs 16 residues. CDR1 is SGHTA and CDR2 is FQGNSA in the germline V gene. CDR3 loop: CASSSRQGRLNYGYTF.

The chain joins TRBV27 to TRBJ1-3. CDR3 length: 16 amino acids. Germline values: CDR1 MNHEY, CDR2 SMNVEV (reference sequence). The CDR3 is CASSPSGRNSGNTIYF.

The chain is built from TRBV27 and TRBJ2-5; the TRBD1 assignment by TCRdb is unverifiable without DNA. The CDR3 has 13 residues. CDR1 is MNHEY and CDR2 is SMNVEV in the germline V gene (reference sequence). This CDR3 reads CASKGGGEETQYF.

The chain employs TRBV5-1 and TRBJ2-7; the D gene TCRdb calls, TRBD1, cannot be checked with no DNA. Germline V gene data show CDR1 as SGHRS and CDR2 as YFSETQ. There are 15 residues in the CDR3. This CDR3 reads CASSPDGGAFDEQYF.

V usage is TRBV4-3 and J usage is TRBJ2-3; TCRdb returns TRBD1, unconfirmable since there is no DNA. Germline loops: CDR1 LGHNA, CDR2 YSLEER. The CDR3 has 17 residues. CDR3 protein: CASSQDPGTLDTDTQYF.

The J gene is TRBJ2-1, the V gene TRBV29-1; TCRdb's assignment of TRBD2 cannot be checked, as there is no DNA. The CDR3 has 14 residues. Germline lookup yields CDR1 SQVTM and CDR2 ANQGSEA. CDR3 in amino acids: CSAQRGISYNEQFF.

V gene TRBV3-1 combines with J gene TRBJ2-1; TCRdb designates TRBD2, a call that cannot be tested without DNA. The CDR3 extends over 15 amino acids. CDR1 LGHDT and CDR2 YNNKEL come from the germline V gene (reference sequence). The CDR3: CASSQGLQSYNEQFF.

The chain employs TRBV29-1 and TRBJ2-2. The CDR3 spans 12 residues. Germline V CDR1 and CDR2: SQVTM, ANQGSEA. The CDR3 reads CSVDTITGELFF.

The V gene is TRBV6-1, the J gene TRBJ2-3; there is no DNA to check the TCRdb D call of TRBD1. Per germline, CDR1 MNHNS and CDR2 SASEGT. CDR3 length: 14 amino acids. CDR3 region: CASLDRGLTDTQYF.

The chain links TRBV9 to TRBJ1-1. This CDR3 is 13 amino acids long. The V gene's germline CDR1 is SGDLS and CDR2 YYNGEE. The CDR3 region is CASSVVEIAEAFF.

The chain has TRBV28 and TRBJ2-1. The germline V gene has CDR1 MDHEN and CDR2 SYDVKM. The CDR3 totals 12 residues. CDR3: CASRGVWGEQFF. The variable domain in full, completed from reference TRBV28 and TRBJ2-1, reads DVKVTQSSRYLVKRTGEKVFLECVQDMDHENMFWYRQDPGLGLRLIYFSYDVKMKEKGDIPEGYSVSREKKERFSLILESASTNQTSMYLCASRGVWGEQFFGPGTRLTVL.

The chain has TRBV11-2 and TRBJ2-5; TCRdb calls TRBD1, which cannot be checked without DNA. The V gene's germline CDR1 is SGHAT and CDR2 FQNNGV. The CDR3 is made up of 16 amino acids. The chain's CDR3 is CASSSNDRGFKETQYF.

The chain recombines TRBV14 with TRBJ2-4; TCRdb's D call, TRBD2, is unchecked because there is no DNA. The V gene's germline CDR1 is SGHDN and CDR2 FVKESK. This CDR3 comprises 15 residues. CDR3 loop: CASSTGTSGGNIQYF.

The J gene is TRBJ2-6, the V gene TRBV20-1. The CDR3 runs 13 residues. Per germline, CDR1 DFQATT and CDR2 SNEGSKA (reference sequence). The CDR3 loop is CSGISSGANVLTF.

The CDR3: CASSLGVAGNEQFF. V and J are TRBV5-1 and TRBJ2-1. Germline-derived CDR1 and CDR2 are SGHRS and YFSETQ. The CDR3 consists of 14 residues.